These 25 T cell receptor beta chains came from one sample sequenced in a study of breast tumors, draining lymph nodes, adjacent tissues. Breast cancer patients provided tissue from their axillary draining lymph nodes. Each CDR3 protein is one row after TCRdb ran MiXCR on the multiplex PCR reads. The table has about 200,000 distinct CDR3 sequences, roughly 31% seen once. The sequenced sample consisted of axillary lymph node tissue. These TCRs come from a female donor with breast cancer. Some clones in this sample may be carry-over from other donors' samples.

Concerning this clonotype: One junction end does not reproduce the germline sequence, and a read error may be involved. The V gene is TRBV4-1, the J gene TRBJ1-1; the match to TRBD1 covers 7 bases. This CDR3 has 16 amino acids. CDR1 is MGHRA, CDR2 YSYEKL, per germline. CDR3 in DNA: TGCGCCAGCAGCCAAGGGGGAGGACAGGCGAACACTGAGGCTTTCTTT. Amino acids: CASSQGGGQANTEAFF.

The V and J genes are TRBV15 and TRBJ1-5, with a weak D call TRBD1 (5 bases). The CDR3 covers 14 residues. Germline V gene data show CDR1 as LNHNV and CDR2 as YYDKDF (reference sequence). V lost 0 bases to trimming and J lost 5 bases, with 8 bases between them. Here the CDR3 DNA reads TGTGCCACCAGCAGAGATGGGGCGTATCAGCCCCAGCATTTT. Residues: CATSRDGAYQPQHF.

With regard to this clonotype: A much larger clone lies one base from this, so it may be a read error. The chain employs TRBV20-1 and TRBJ1-2, with a weak D call TRBD1 (6 bases). Germline-derived CDR1 and CDR2 are DFQATT and SNEGSKA (reference sequence). CDR3 length equals 13 residues. For the CDR3, the DNA is TGCAGTGCTAGAGCCGACAGGTCCTATGCCTACACCTTC. This sequence encodes CSARADRSYAYTF.

V gene TRBV12-3 or TRBV12-4 combines with J gene TRBJ2-7; D tentatively fits TRBD1 or TRBD2 (5 bases each). There are 13 residues in the CDR3. Trimming stripped 4 bases from V and 7 bases from J, with 14 bases between. The CDR3 spells CASSSAGTGEQYF. Written as DNA, the CDR3 is TGTGCCAGCAGTTCCGCCGGGACGGGGGAGCAGTACTTC.

The J gene is TRBJ1-1, the V gene TRBV15; perhaps TRBD1 as D (6 bases). This CDR3 is built from 14 residues. The V gene lost 5 bases and the J gene lost 1 base, with 11 bases spanning the gap. CDR1 is LNHNV and CDR2 is YYDKDF in the germline V gene (reference sequence). Here the CDR3 reads CATSLGHANTEAFF. CDR3 in DNA: TGTGCCACCAGCCTGGGACATGCGAACACTGAAGCTTTCTTT.

As concerns this clonotype: A junction end diverges from the germline sequence, so it may reflect a read error. J is TRBJ1-2 and V is TRBV12-3 or TRBV12-4; D is unresolved. The CDR3 extends over 14 amino acids. CDR3 sequence reads: CASSFAAGGYSYTF. CDR3 DNA: TGTGCCAGCAGTTTCGCGGCGGGTGGCTATAGCTACACCTTC.

In its sample, this clonotype was seen many times. V and J are TRBV2 and TRBJ1-3; D is possibly TRBD1 (5 bases). The CDR3 runs 12 residues. Germline V lookup: CDR1 SNHLY, CDR2 FYNNEI. V was pared by 8 bases and J by 1 base, with 6 bases between. DNA for the CDR3: TGTGCCAGCGGGACTTCTGGAAACACCATATATTTT. Its protein product is CASGTSGNTIYF.

In this sample, this clonotype turned up a few times. The V gene is TRBV6-1, the J gene TRBJ1-6; no reliable D call. V was pared by 5 bases and J by 10 bases, with 15 bases between. This CDR3 region has 14 residues. Per the germline V gene, CDR1 is MNHNS and CDR2 is SASEGT. The CDR3 DNA reads TGTGCCAGCAGTCAAATGGCGACTGGGTCACCCCTCCACTTT. It codes for CASSQMATGSPLHF.

This clonotype was found many times. The chain carries TRBV5-8 and TRBJ2-3; D possibly matches TRBD1 or TRBD2 (5 bases each). Germline-derived CDR1 and CDR2 are SGHTS and YDEGEE. The CDR3 sequence is 15 residues long. The ends were cut back, 4 bases at V and 6 bases at J, with 18 bases in the middle. CDR3 protein: CASSRGRKITDTQYF. As DNA, the CDR3 is TGTGCCAGCAGCCGGGGACGGAAAATCACTGATACGCAGTATTTT.

The chain links TRBV6-1 to TRBJ2-5, with TRBD2 identical over 11 bases. J was trimmed by 5 bases and V by 5 bases; bases with no gene match: 7. The CDR3 is made up of 15 amino acids. Germline CDR1 is MNHNS and CDR2 is SASEGT. CDR3: CASSQTSGRGETQYF. The CDR3 DNA reads as TGTGCCAGCAGTCAAACTAGCGGGAGAGGGGAGACCCAGTACTTC.

In its sample, this clonotype was seen many times. This sequence joins TRBV5-8 and TRBJ1-5; D is unclear. V was trimmed by 2 bases and J by 1 base, leaving 4 bases between them. CDR1 and CDR2 from the germline V gene are SGHTS and YDEGEE. CDR3 length: 13 amino acids. CDR3 DNA: TGTGCCAGCAGCTTACGAAGCAATCAGCCCCAGCATTTT. Translating it yields CASSLRSNQPQHF.

This clonotype was observed many times. This chain links TRBV4-1 with TRBJ2-7, with 11 positions matching TRBD2. The CDR3 length is 14 residues. J gave up 6 bases and V 4 bases, and 5 bases lay outside the gene matches. Germline CDR1 and CDR2: MGHRA and YSYEKL. The CDR3 DNA is TGCGCCAGCAGCCCACCGGGACTAGCGGCCGAGCAGTACTTC. Amino acids: CASSPPGLAAEQYF.

The gene calls are TRBV28 and TRBJ2-7; no definite D call. From germline, CDR1 is MDHEN and CDR2 SYDVKM. The CDR3 is made up of 14 amino acids. Trimming cost V 2 bases and J 2 bases, with 10 bases left between them. DNA for the CDR3: TGTGCCAGCAGTTTAACAGTTGCTACCTACGAGCAGTACTTC. This gives the protein CASSLTVATYEQYF.

The chain joins TRBV6-1 to TRBJ2-1; D is undetermined. V shed 6 bases and J shed 0 bases, with 12 bases lying between them. Germline-derived CDR1 and CDR2 are MNHNS and SASEGT. This CDR3 has 15 amino acids. CDR3 residues: CASRSFPPSYNEQFF. The CDR3 coding sequence is TGTGCCAGCAGGTCATTTCCCCCCTCCTACAATGAGCAGTTCTTC.

As to this clonotype: This could be a read error, since a much larger clone is one nucleotide away. This sequence joins TRBV28 and TRBJ2-1; 13 bases line up with TRBD2. The CDR3 sequence is 17 residues long. Trimming at V came to 4 bases and at J to 5 bases, leaving 8 bases not matched to a gene. Germline-derived CDR1 and CDR2 are MDHEN and SYDVKM. The chain's CDR3 is CASSSPPGTSGDNEQFF. Written as DNA, the CDR3 is TGTGCCAGCAGTTCCCCCCCCGGGACTAGCGGGGACAATGAGCAGTTCTTC.

This clonotype was observed at least ten times. This chain connects TRBV4-1 to TRBJ1-4, with D unclear. This CDR3 is 15 amino acids long. V lost 4 bases and J lost 3, with 12 bases in between. Germline values: CDR1 MGHRA, CDR2 YSYEKL. CDR3 region: CASSPLGVPNEKLFF. The CDR3 DNA reads as TGCGCCAGCAGCCCCCTTGGGGTGCCTAATGAAAAACTGTTTTTT.

The chain joins TRBV29-1 to TRBJ2-3; D is undetermined. The V gene's germline CDR1 is SQVTM and CDR2 ANQGSEA. This CDR3 comprises 13 residues. V lost 8 bases to trimming and J lost 0 bases, with 12 bases between them. This CDR3 reads CSQDSDSTDTQYF. The DNA of the CDR3 is TGCAGCCAAGACTCGGACAGCACAGATACGCAGTATTTT.

The CDR3: CASSGGLRSGANVLTF. For the CDR3, the DNA is TGTGCCAGCAGTGGCGGACTGAGATCTGGGGCCAACGTCCTGACTTTC. This chain connects TRBV28 to TRBJ2-6, with D tentatively TRBD2 (5 bases). Germline-derived CDR1 and CDR2 are MDHEN and SYDVKM. CDR3 length equals 16 residues. Trimming removed 5 bases from V and 1 base from J, with 12 bases in between.

Many counts were recorded for this clonotype. The CDR3 DNA reads as TGTGCCAGCAGCTTTGGGGGGCCGGGAGAAAAACTGTTTTTT. It is translated as CASSFGGPGEKLFF. The chain recombines TRBV7-8 with TRBJ1-4; TRBD1 might be the D (6 bases). CDR1 is SGHVS and CDR2 is FQNEAQ in the germline V gene. There are 14 residues in the CDR3. The germline V and J ends were trimmed by 3 bases and 8 bases, with 13 bases remaining between them.

As for this clonotype: With a much larger clone just one base away, this may be a read error. The chain links TRBV6-1 to TRBJ2-5, with 13 bases aligning to TRBD2. CDR1 MNHNS and CDR2 SASEGT come from the germline V gene. With V trimmed by 6 bases and J by 1 base, 5 bases remained unmatched. The CDR3 sequence is 16 residues long. The CDR3, as DNA: TGTGCCAGCAGCCGGACTAGCGGGGGACCCCAAGAGACCCAGTACTTC. Its translation: CASSRTSGGPQETQYF.

This clonotype was seen ten or more times. A clone one base away is much larger, so this may be a read error. This chain links TRBV2 with TRBJ2-5; TRBD2 aligns across 13 bases. The CDR3 loop spans 18 amino acids. Germline loops: CDR1 SNHLY, CDR2 FYNNEI. The CDR3 DNA follows: TGTGCCAGCAGTGAAGCTTTAAGGGGACTAGCGGGGAGTGGGACCCACTACTTC. This codes for CASSEALRGLAGSGTHYF.

The sample holds many counts of this clonotype. The gene calls are TRBV5-8 and TRBJ2-6; D possibly corresponds to TRBD1 (8 bases). The germline V gene encodes CDR1 SGHTS and CDR2 YDEGEE. Trimming removed 3 bases at V and 4 bases at J, with 17 bases between. CDR3 length: 17 amino acids. CDR3 nucleotide sequence: TGTGCCAGCAGCTCCCGGACAGGGAGGGCCGGGGCCAACGTCCTGACTTTC. It is translated as CASSSRTGRAGANVLTF.

This clonotype was found many times. The V gene is TRBV29-1, the J gene TRBJ1-2, with a tentative D call TRBD1 (5 bases). V lost 3 bases and J 5 bases, leaving 10 bases between the germline ends. The CDR3 loop spans 12 amino acids. Germline V gene sequence: CDR1 SQVTM, CDR2 ANQGSEA. The CDR3 spells CSVEGDRYGYTF. For the CDR3, the DNA is TGCAGCGTTGAGGGGGATCGGTATGGCTACACCTTC.

In its sample, this clonotype was seen many times. The CDR3 loop reads CASSPRLRPYEQYF. CDR3 bases: TGTGCCAGCAGTCCGCGGCTTAGGCCCTACGAGCAGTACTTC. This chain joins TRBV27 and TRBJ2-7; no definite D call. Deletions cut 5 bases from V and 2 bases from J, with 13 bases between. The length of the CDR3 is 14 residues. In germline, CDR1 is MNHEY, CDR2 SMNVEV (reference sequence).

To note about this clonotype: This clone may be a read error of a much larger clone one base away. The chain joins TRBV5-1 to TRBJ2-1; D perhaps matches TRBD1 (6 bases). Trimming removed 2 bases at V and 8 bases at J, with 17 bases between. Germline CDR1 reads SGHRS; CDR2 reads YFSETQ. The CDR3 runs 15 residues. The chain's CDR3 is CASSFDRSAHDEQFF. As DNA, the CDR3 is TGCGCCAGCAGCTTCGACAGGTCCGCGCACGATGAGCAGTTCTTC.